Reported below is one T cell receptor beta chain. These data are taken from a study of blood T cell repertoires in COVID-19. As handled by the study authors: Amplifying reference gene primers gave estimates of nucleated cell counts. The table came from immunoSEQ multiplex PCR; TCRdb's copy has only in-frame clones and leaves some out. That table furnishes V, J and clone size, whereas the DNA furnished D and trimming. The repertoire holds fewer than 200,000 clones, with over 80% as singletons. The CDR3 is 15 amino acids. V was cut by 4 bases and J by 1 base, with 14 bases left in between. CDR1 is SGDLS, CDR2 YYNGEE, per germline.

What was sequenced was PBMCs or T cells enriched from blood (not recorded which). This chain connects TRBV9 to TRBJ1-1; D possibly corresponds to TRBD1 (5 bases). The source is a woman aged 25 to 39 who had been exposed to COVID-19. Here the CDR3 DNA reads TGTGCCAGCAGCCCCACCTCGGACACGAACACTGAAGCTTTCTTT. It is translated as CASSPTSDTNTEAFF.